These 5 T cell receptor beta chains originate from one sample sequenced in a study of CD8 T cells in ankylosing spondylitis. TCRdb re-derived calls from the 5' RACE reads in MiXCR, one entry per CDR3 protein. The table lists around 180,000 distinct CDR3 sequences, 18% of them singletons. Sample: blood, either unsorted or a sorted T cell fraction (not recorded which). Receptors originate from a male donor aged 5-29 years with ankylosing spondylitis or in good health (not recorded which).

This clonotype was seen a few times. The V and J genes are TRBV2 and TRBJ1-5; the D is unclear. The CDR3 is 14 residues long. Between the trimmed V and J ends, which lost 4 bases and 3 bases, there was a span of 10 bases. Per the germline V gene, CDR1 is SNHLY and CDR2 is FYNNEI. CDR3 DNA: TGTGCCAGCAGTGGGCAGGTCAACAATCAGCCCCAGCATTTT. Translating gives CASSGQVNNQPQHF.

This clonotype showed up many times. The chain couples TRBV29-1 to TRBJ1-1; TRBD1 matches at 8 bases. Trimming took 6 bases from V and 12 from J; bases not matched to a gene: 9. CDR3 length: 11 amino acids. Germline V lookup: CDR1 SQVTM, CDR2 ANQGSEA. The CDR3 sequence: CSVHQDRGTFF. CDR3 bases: TGCAGCGTCCACCAAGACAGGGGTACTTTCTTT.

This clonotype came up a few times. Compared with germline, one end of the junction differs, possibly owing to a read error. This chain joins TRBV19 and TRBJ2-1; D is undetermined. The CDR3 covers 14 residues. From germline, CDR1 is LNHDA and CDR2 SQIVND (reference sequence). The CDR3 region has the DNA TGTGCCAGTAATATAGCCAGCTCCTACAATGAGCAGTTCTTC. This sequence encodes CASNIASSYNEQFF.

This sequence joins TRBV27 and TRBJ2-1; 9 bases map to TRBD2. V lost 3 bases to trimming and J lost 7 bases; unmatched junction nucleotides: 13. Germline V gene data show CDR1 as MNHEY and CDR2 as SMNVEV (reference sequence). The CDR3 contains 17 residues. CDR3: CASSFGNAGGPLNEQFF. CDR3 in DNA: TGTGCCAGCAGTTTCGGGAATGCGGGAGGGCCTCTAAATGAGCAGTTCTTC.

This CDR3 reads CASSRRQGGTGELFF. The CDR3 DNA follows: TGTGCCAGCAGCCGTCGACAGGGGGGCACCGGGGAGCTGTTTTTT. The chain links TRBV7-9 to TRBJ2-2; 9 nucleotides line up with TRBD1. The CDR3 loop spans 15 amino acids. Germline V gene lookup returns CDR1 SEHNR and CDR2 FQNEAQ (reference sequence). The V and J ends lost 5 bases and 4 bases, in that order; junction bases with no gene match: 5. Together with reference TRBV7-9 and TRBJ2-2, the CDR3 gives the full variable domain: DTGVSQNPRHKITKRGQNVTFRCDPISEHNRLYWYRQTLGQGPEFLTYFQNEAQLEKSRLLSDRFSAERPKGSFSTLEIQRTEQGDSAMYLCASSRRQGGTGELFFGEGSRLTVL.